Presented here are 21 T cell receptor beta chains from one specimen sequenced in a study of blood T cell repertoires in COVID-19. The protocol was immunoSEQ multiplex PCR, while the TCRdb copy is restricted to in-frame clones and leaves out a portion. In the table there are about 240,000 clones, roughly four fifths of which are singletons. The sequencing input was peripheral blood. These receptors were collected from a man younger than 45 who had recovered from COVID-19.

The rearrangement uses TRBV6-5 and TRBJ1-1; D unclear. The V end lost 0 bases, the J end lost 5 bases, and 10 bases lay between the germline ends. The CDR3 runs 14 residues. Germline values: CDR1 MNHEY, CDR2 SVGAGI. The CDR3 DNA reads TGTGCCAGCAGTTACTCGAATAGTTTAACTGAAGCTTTCTTT. This codes for CASSYSNSLTEAFF.

This chain links TRBV15 with TRBJ2-5; no firm D call. V lost 6 bases and J lost 1, with 12 bases in between. The CDR3 length is 14 residues. The germline CDR1 and CDR2 sequences are LNHNV and YYDKDF (reference sequence). The DNA of the CDR3 is TGTGCCACCAGTGAGTCCGGGTTCCAAGAGACCCAGTACTTC. As protein: CATSESGFQETQYF.

The chain joins TRBV7-8 to TRBJ2-1, with TRBD2 matching 7 bases. This CDR3 has 14 residues. Trimming cost V 5 bases and J 1 base; bases outside gene matches: 2. Germline V gene data show CDR1 as SGHVS and CDR2 as FQNEAQ. As DNA, the CDR3 is TGTGCCAGCAGCCCGGGGGGTTCCTACAATGAGCAGTTCTTC. Residues: CASSPGGSYNEQFF.

This rearrangement joins TRBV5-1 to TRBJ2-7; TRBD1 is a possible D gene (6 bases). The V end lost 4 bases, the J end lost 2 bases, and 16 bases lay between the germline ends. The CDR3 has 15 amino acids. Looked up from germline, CDR1 is SGHRS and CDR2 is YFSETQ. CDR3 nucleotide sequence: TGCGCCAGCAGCCCGCGACAGGCCTCACCCTACGAGCAGTACTTC. Protein: CASSPRQASPYEQYF.

The chain is built from TRBV5-1 and TRBJ2-2, with TRBD1 matching over 8 bases. This CDR3 is built from 20 residues. V shed 5 bases, J shed 1 base, and the junction held 19 bases outside the gene matches. Looked up from germline, CDR1 is SGHRS and CDR2 is YFSETQ. CDR3 sequence reads: CASSSLIWTGRVKNTGELFF. In DNA, the CDR3 is TGCGCCAGCAGTTCCCTCATTTGGACAGGGCGGGTAAAGAACACCGGGGAGCTGTTTTTT.

The chain employs TRBV10-3 and TRBJ2-3; D might be TRBD1 (6 bases). V shed 0 bases and J shed 7 bases, with 8 bases lying between them. The germline V gene has CDR1 ENHRY and CDR2 SYGVKD. This CDR3 region has 13 residues. CDR3 nucleotide sequence: TGTGCCATCAGTGAGTCGGGGGCAAATACGCAGTATTTT. Its protein product is CAISESGANTQYF.

The chain combines TRBV2 with TRBJ2-2, with 8 bases matching TRBD2. The germline V gene encodes CDR1 SNHLY and CDR2 FYNNEI. The ends lost 4 bases at V and 5 bases at J; junction bases unmatched: 3. This CDR3 comprises 14 residues. The CDR3 region has the DNA TGTGCCAGCAGTGTTAGCGGGGAGACCGGGGAGCTGTTTTTT. It yields the protein CASSVSGETGELFF.

The chain joins TRBV7-9 to TRBJ1-2; weak D call: TRBD1 (5 bases). The germline V gene encodes CDR1 SEHNR and CDR2 FQNEAQ (reference sequence). The V gene lost 8 bases and the J gene lost 1 base, with 14 bases spanning the gap. The CDR3 covers 14 residues. The CDR3 bases are TGTGCCAGCGGCTCGGGGGTCGGTAACTATGGCTACACCTTC. It codes for CASGSGVGNYGYTF. Looking up the rest from reference TRBV7-9 and TRBJ1-2 gives the full variable domain: DTGVSQNPRHKITKRGQNVTFRCDPISEHNRLYWYRQTLGQGPEFLTYFQNEAQLEKSRLLSDRFSAERPKGSFSTLEIQRTEQGDSAMYLCASGSGVGNYGYTFGSGTRLTVV.

The rearrangement joins TRBV4-1 to TRBJ2-1; possibly TRBD2 for D (6 bases). The CDR3 is made up of 15 amino acids. V shed 4 bases and J shed 3 bases, with 13 bases lying between them. The germline gives CDR1 MGHRA, CDR2 YSYEKL. The CDR3 bases are TGCGCCAGCAGCCTCCCCGGGGACTTCTACAATGAGCAGTTCTTC. Protein sequence: CASSLPGDFYNEQFF.

This chain connects TRBV2 to TRBJ1-5; possible D gene TRBD1, 5 bases. V was clipped by 6 bases and J by 7 bases, with 19 bases between them. CDR1 SNHLY and CDR2 FYNNEI come from the germline V gene. CDR3 length equals 15 residues. The DNA for the CDR3 is TGTGCCAGCAGGGGCAGGGACTTATGGGGACAGCCCCAGCATTTT. This gives the protein CASRGRDLWGQPQHF.

J is TRBJ2-5 and V is TRBV3-1 (or the pseudogene TRBV3-2), with D possibly TRBD2 on 6 matching bases. V lost 0 bases and J 4 bases, leaving 12 bases between the germline ends. Germline-derived CDR1 and CDR2 are LGHDT and YNNKEL (reference sequence). This CDR3 spans 15 amino acids. DNA of the CDR3: TGTGCCAGCAGCCAAGATAGGAGGGAGGCAGAGACCCAGTACTTC. It specifies CASSQDRREAETQYF.

The chain recombines TRBV28 with TRBJ1-2; no firm D call. Trimming pared 0 bases from V and 0 bases from J, leaving 8 bases between. Germline CDR1 and CDR2: MDHEN and SYDVKM. CDR3 length: 15 amino acids. The CDR3 DNA reads as TGTGCCAGCAGTTTATGGGGCAGGACTAACTATGGCTACACCTTC. Translation: CASSLWGRTNYGYTF.

The genes are TRBV9 and TRBJ1-6; 7 nucleotides agree with TRBD1. The J segment lost 7 bases and the V segment lost 10 bases, leaving 5 bases of the junction unmatched. The length of the CDR3 is 12 residues. Per the germline V gene, CDR1 is SGDLS and CDR2 is YYNGEE. In DNA, the CDR3 is TGTGCCGGGATGACAGGGAATTCACCCCTCCACTTT. It is translated as CAGMTGNSPLHF.

V and J are TRBV10-3 and TRBJ2-3; TRBD2 agrees at 12 bases. Germline CDR1 ENHRY, CDR2 SYGVKD. This CDR3 is 13 amino acids long. V was pared by 10 bases and J by 4 bases, with 3 bases of the junction left unmatched. CDR3: CATWTSGADTQYF. The CDR3, as DNA: TGTGCCACCTGGACTAGCGGGGCAGATACGCAGTATTTT.

The rearrangement uses TRBV6-9 and TRBJ2-1, with a tentative D call TRBD1 (5 bases). This CDR3 is 16 amino acids long. V was pared by 5 bases and J by 1 base, with 15 bases between. CDR1 is MNHGY, CDR2 SVAAGI, per germline. CDR3 bases: TGTGCCAGCAGTGGCCCCAGGGTCCTATCCTACAATGAGCAGTTCTTC. Translating gives CASSGPRVLSYNEQFF.

The chain recombines TRBV28 with TRBJ1-4; D gene uncertain. This CDR3 region has 14 residues. The ends were cut back, 6 bases at V and 5 bases at J, with 13 bases in the middle. Germline CDR1 MDHEN, CDR2 SYDVKM. CDR3 region: CASSENPQNEKLFF. CDR3 bases: TGTGCCAGCAGCGAGAACCCCCAAAATGAAAAACTGTTTTTT.

The chain employs TRBV28 and TRBJ2-7; D remains ambiguous. Germline CDR1 and CDR2: MDHEN and SYDVKM. The CDR3 length is 13 residues. Trimming left V 7 bases short and J 3 bases short, with 13 bases between. Here the CDR3 reads CASTSGRNYEQYV. Written as DNA, the CDR3 is TGTGCCAGCACCTCAGGTAGAAACTACGAGCAGTACGTC.

A word on this clone: At the DNA level, this CDR3 is encoded by other sequences in the same sample as well. The chain is built from TRBV11-2 and TRBJ1-1, with a possible D match to TRBD1 (6 bases). V was trimmed by 5 bases and J by 5 bases, leaving 12 bases between them. CDR3 length: 13 amino acids. Germline V gene data show CDR1 as SGHAT and CDR2 as FQNNGV. The CDR3 DNA reads TGTGCCAGCAGCCCCGATAGGGGGACTGAAGCTTTCTTT. Translation gives CASSPDRGTEAFF.

The CDR3 DNA is TGCGCCAGCAGCTTGGTCGGAGAGCAGCCCCAGCATTTT. This encodes CASSLVGEQPQHF. This chain uses TRBV5-1 with TRBJ1-5; D remains ambiguous. The CDR3 contains 13 residues. V was shortened by 0 bases and J by 7 bases, with 8 bases between the two germline ends. Germline CDR1 SGHRS, CDR2 YFSETQ.

The V gene is TRBV7-9, the J gene TRBJ2-7; 9 bases agree with TRBD2. The CDR3 length is 14 residues. The V gene end was trimmed by 3 bases and the J gene end by 6 bases; junction bases not matched to a gene: 6. Germline assignment: CDR1 SEHNR and CDR2 FQNEAQ (reference sequence). CDR3 region: CASSFSAGGREQYF. The CDR3 coding sequence is TGTGCCAGCAGCTTCTCGGCGGGGGGGCGCGAGCAGTACTTC.

The V and J genes are TRBV3-1 (or the pseudogene TRBV3-2) and TRBJ1-6, with TRBD1 matching over 10 bases. CDR1 and CDR2 (germline): LGHDT, YNNKEL (reference sequence). With V trimmed by 5 bases and J by 6 bases, 4 bases remained unmatched. There are 15 residues in the CDR3. CDR3 sequence reads: CASSSRDRGNSPLHF. DNA for the CDR3: TGTGCCAGCAGCTCCCGGGACAGGGGTAATTCACCCCTCCACTTT.